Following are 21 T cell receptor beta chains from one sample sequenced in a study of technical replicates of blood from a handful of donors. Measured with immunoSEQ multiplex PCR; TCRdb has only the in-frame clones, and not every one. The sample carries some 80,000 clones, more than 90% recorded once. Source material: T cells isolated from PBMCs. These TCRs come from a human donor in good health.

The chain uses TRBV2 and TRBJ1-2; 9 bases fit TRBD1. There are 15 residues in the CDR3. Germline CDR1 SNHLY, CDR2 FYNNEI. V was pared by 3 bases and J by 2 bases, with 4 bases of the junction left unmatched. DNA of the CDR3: TGTGCCAGCAGTGAGGCCACAGGGGGCAACTATGGCTACACCTTC. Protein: CASSEATGGNYGYTF.

The CDR3 coding sequence is TGTGCCAGCACCAGACTAGCGGGAGGATCCGGGGAGCTGTTTTTT. Residues: CASTRLAGGSGELFF. This chain uses TRBV7-2 with TRBJ2-2; TRBD2 matches at 13 bases. CDR1 SGHTA and CDR2 FQGNSA come from the germline V gene. The CDR3 covers 15 residues. V lost 7 bases to trimming and J lost 6 bases; unmatched junction nucleotides: 5.

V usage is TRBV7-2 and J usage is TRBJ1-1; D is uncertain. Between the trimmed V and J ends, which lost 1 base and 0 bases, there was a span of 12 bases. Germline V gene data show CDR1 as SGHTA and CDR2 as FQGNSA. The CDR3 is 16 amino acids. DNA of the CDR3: TGTGCCAGCAGCTTAGTGTATCCTTACATGAACACTGAAGCTTTCTTT. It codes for CASSLVYPYMNTEAFF. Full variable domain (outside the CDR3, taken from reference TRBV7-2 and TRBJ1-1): GAGVSQSPSNKVTEKGKDVELRCDPISGHTALYWYRQSLGQGLEFLIYFQGNSAPDKSGLPSDRFSAERTGGSVSTLTIQRTQQEDSAVYLCASSLVYPYMNTEAFFGQGTRLTVV.

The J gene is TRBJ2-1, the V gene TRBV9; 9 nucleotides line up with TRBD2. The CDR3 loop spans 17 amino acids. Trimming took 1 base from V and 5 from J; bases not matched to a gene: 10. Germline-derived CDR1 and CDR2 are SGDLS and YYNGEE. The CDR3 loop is CASSVSVGLANHNEQFF. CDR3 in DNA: TGTGCCAGCAGCGTAAGCGTTGGACTAGCGAACCACAATGAGCAGTTCTTC.

The CDR3 protein is CASSQGDWDFTDTQYF. The CDR3 DNA reads as TGCGCCAGCAGCCAAGGAGACTGGGACTTCACAGATACGCAGTATTTT. The chain joins TRBV4-3 to TRBJ2-3; tentatively, D is TRBD2 (6 bases). Germline V gene lookup returns CDR1 LGHNA and CDR2 YSLEER. V was clipped by 1 base and J by 2 bases, with 13 bases between them. The CDR3 runs to 16 residues.

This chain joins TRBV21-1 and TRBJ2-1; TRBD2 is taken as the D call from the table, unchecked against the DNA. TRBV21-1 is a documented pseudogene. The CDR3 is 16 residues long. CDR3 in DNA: TGTGCCAGCAGGACGGTGCGGGAGGTCCGGGGGGATGAGCAGTTCTTC. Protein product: CASRTVREVRGDEQFF.

CDR3 sequence (DNA): TGTGCCAGTAGTATAGATCTCGACGGCAGGGAGACCCAGTACTTC. This sequence encodes CASSIDLDGRETQYF. V and J are TRBV19 and TRBJ2-5; D is unresolved. The CDR3 length is 15 residues. Trimming took off 0 bases at V and 5 bases at J, with 13 bases between the two ends. From germline, CDR1 is LNHDA and CDR2 SQIVND (reference sequence).

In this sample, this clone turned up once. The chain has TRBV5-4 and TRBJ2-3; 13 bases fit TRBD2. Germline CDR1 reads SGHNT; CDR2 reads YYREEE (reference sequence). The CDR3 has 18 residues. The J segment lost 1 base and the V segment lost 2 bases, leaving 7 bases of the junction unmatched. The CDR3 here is CASSLGLAGVFRTDTQYF. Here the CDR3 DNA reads TGTGCCAGCAGCTTAGGACTAGCGGGAGTGTTTCGCACAGATACGCAGTATTTT.

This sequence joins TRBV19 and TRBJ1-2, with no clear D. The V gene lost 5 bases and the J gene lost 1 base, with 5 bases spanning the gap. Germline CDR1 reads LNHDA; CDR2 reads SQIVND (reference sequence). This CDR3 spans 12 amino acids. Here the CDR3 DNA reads TGTGCCAGTAGTCCAGTTAACTATGGCTACACCTTC. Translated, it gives CASSPVNYGYTF.

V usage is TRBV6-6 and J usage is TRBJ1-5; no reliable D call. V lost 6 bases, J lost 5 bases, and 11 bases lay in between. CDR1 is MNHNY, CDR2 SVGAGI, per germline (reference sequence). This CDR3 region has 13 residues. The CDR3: CASRLNVDQPQHF. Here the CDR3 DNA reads TGTGCCAGCAGGCTAAACGTAGATCAGCCCCAGCATTTT.

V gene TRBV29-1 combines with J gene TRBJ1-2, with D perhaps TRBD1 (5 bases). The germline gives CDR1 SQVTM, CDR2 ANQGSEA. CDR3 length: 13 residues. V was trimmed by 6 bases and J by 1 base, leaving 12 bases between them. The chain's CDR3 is CSVLTAFNYGYTF. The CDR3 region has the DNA TGCAGCGTCTTGACAGCCTTTAACTATGGCTACACCTTC. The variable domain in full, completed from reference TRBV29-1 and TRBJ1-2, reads SAVISQKPSRDICQRGTSLTIQCQVDSQVTMMFWYRQQPGQSLTLIATANQGSEATYESGFVIDKFPISRPNLTFSTLTVSNMSPEDSSIYLCSVLTAFNYGYTFGSGTRLTVV.

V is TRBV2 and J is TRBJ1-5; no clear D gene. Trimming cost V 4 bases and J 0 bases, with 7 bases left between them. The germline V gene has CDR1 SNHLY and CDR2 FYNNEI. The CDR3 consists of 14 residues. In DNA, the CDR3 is TGTGCCAGCAGTGTATTTAGTAGCAATCAGCCCCAGCATTTT. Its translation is CASSVFSSNQPQHF.

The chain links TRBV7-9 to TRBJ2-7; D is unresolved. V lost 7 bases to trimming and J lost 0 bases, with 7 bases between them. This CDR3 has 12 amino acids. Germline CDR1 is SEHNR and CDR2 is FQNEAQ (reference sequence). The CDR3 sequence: CASTPSSYEQYF. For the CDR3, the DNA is TGTGCCAGCACCCCGAGCTCCTACGAGCAGTACTTC.

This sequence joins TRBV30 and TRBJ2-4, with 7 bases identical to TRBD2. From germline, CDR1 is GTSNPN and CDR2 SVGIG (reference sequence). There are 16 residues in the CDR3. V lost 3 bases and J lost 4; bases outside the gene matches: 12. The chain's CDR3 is CAWRYPLGAGKNIQYF. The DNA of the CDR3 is TGTGCCTGGAGATATCCTTTGGGAGCGGGGAAAAACATTCAGTACTTC.

CDR3 sequence (DNA): TGTGCCAGCAGCTTGGACAGGGAGGTCGATACGCAGTATTTT. Its protein is CASSLDREVDTQYF. The V call is TRBV7-3, the J call TRBJ2-3; 8 positions agree with TRBD1. Germline V lookup: CDR1 SGHTA, CDR2 FQGTGA. This CDR3 has 14 amino acids. Trimming cost V 3 bases and J 6 bases; bases outside gene matches: 5.

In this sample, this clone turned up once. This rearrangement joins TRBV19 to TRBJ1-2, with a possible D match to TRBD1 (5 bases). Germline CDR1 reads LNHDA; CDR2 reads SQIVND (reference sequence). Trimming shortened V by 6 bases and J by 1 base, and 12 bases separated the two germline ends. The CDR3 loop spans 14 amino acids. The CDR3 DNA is TGTGCCAGTAGATCGGACACGTTTAACTATGGCTACACCTTC. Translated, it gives CASRSDTFNYGYTF.

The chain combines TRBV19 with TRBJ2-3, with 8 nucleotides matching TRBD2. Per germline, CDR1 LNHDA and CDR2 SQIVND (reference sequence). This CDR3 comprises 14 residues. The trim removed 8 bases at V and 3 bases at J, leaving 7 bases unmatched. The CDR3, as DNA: TGTGCCAGTGGGCTTAGCGGGAATACAGATACGCAGTATTTT. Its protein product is CASGLSGNTDTQYF.

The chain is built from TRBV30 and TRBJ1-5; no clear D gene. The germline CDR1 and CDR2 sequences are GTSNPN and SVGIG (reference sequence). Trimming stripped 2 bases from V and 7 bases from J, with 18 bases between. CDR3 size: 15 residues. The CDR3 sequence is CAWSPTGSRNQPQHF. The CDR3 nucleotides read TGTGCCTGGAGTCCTACCGGGTCAAGGAACCAGCCCCAGCATTTT. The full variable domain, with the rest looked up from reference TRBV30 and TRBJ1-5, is SQTIHQWPATLVQPVGSPLSLECTVEGTSNPNLYWYRQAAGRGLQLLFYSVGIGQISSEVPQNLSASRPQDRQFILSSKKLLLSDSGFYLCAWSPTGSRNQPQHFGDGTRLSIL.

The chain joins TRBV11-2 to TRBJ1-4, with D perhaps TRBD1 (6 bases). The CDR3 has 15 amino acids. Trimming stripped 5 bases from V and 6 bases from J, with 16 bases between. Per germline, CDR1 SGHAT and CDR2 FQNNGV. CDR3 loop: CASSPEDRLYEKLFF. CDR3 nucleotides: TGTGCCAGCAGCCCTGAAGACAGGTTATATGAAAAACTGTTTTTT. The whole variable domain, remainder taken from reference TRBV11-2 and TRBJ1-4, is EAGVAQSPRYKIIEKRQSVAFWCNPISGHATLYWYQQILGQGPKLLIQFQNNGVVDDSQLPKDRFSAERLKGVDSTLKIQPAKLEDSAVYLCASSPEDRLYEKLFFGSGTQLSVL.

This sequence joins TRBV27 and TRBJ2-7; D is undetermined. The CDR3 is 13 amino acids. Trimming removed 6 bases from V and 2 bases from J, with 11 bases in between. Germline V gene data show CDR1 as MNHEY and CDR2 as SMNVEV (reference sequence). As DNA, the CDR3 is TGTGCCAGCAGCCTGTCCCTACCCTACGAGCAGTACTTC. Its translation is CASSLSLPYEQYF.

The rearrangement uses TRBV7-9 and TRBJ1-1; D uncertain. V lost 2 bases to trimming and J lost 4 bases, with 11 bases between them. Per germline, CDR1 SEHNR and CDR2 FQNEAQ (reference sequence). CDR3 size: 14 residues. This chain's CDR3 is CASSLSRVVTEAFF. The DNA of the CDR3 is TGTGCCAGCAGCTTATCGAGGGTGGTCACTGAAGCTTTCTTT. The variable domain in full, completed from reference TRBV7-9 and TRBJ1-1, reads DTGVSQNPRHKITKRGQNVTFRCDPISEHNRLYWYRQTLGQGPEFLTYFQNEAQLEKSRLLSDRFSAERPKGSFSTLEIQRTEQGDSAMYLCASSLSRVVTEAFFGQGTRLTVV.